This TCR beta chain emerged from a study of blood T cell repertoires in COVID-19. Overall study context: Samples came from the United States, Italy and Spain, spanning acute and convalescent COVID-19. PBMCs, B-cell-depleted T cells, or T cells provided the cDNA or gDNA that made up the material.

Only in-frame clones appear in the TCRdb table, and some are missing; sequencing was by immunoSEQ multiplex PCR. The sample lists approximately 53,000 clones; around nine tenths were seen once. CDR3 length: 13 amino acids. Trimming removed 5 bases from V and 4 bases from J, with 11 bases in between. Germline V lookup: CDR1 LNHNV, CDR2 YYDKDF (reference sequence). Sequences were obtained from peripheral blood. The receptor's source is a human donor in a cohort sampled during active COVID-19. The rearrangement uses TRBV15 and TRBJ2-5; D perhaps matches TRBD2 (7 bases). CDR3 in amino acids: CATSLGGGETQYF. The CDR3 DNA reads TGTGCCACCAGCCTAGGGGGGGGAGAGACCCAGTACTTC. Full variable domain (outside the CDR3, taken from reference TRBV15 and TRBJ2-5): DAMVIQNPRYQVTQFGKPVTLSCSQTLNHNVMYWYQQKSSQAPKLLFHYYDKDFNNEADTPDNFQSRRPNTSFCFLDIRSPGLGDTAMYLCATSLGGGETQYFGPGTRLLVL.